This TCR beta chain was obtained from a study of blood T cell repertoires in COVID-19. For the study at large: PBMCs, B-cell-depleted T cells, or T cells were the source of the cDNA or gDNA that made up the material.

CDR1 and CDR2 from the germline V gene are LNHDA and SQIVND (reference sequence). The CDR3 runs to 16 residues. Between the trimmed V and J ends, which lost 5 bases and 2 bases, there was a span of 16 bases. The method was immunoSEQ multiplex PCR; TCRdb's version includes in-frame clones alone and lacks a portion of them. The repertoire holds 200,000 to 300,000 clones, with about nine tenths as singletons. It was within 2 weeks before study entry that exposed participants met a COVID-19 case. This clonotype was sampled from a man between 45 and 60 years old who had been exposed to COVID-19. The source material was PBMCs or T cells enriched from blood (not recorded which). The chain carries TRBV19 and TRBJ2-1, with a possible D match to TRBD2 (6 bases). CDR3 coding DNA: TGTGCCAGTAGTCTTAATAGCGGAGCTCCCTACAATGAGCAGTTCTTC. Translating gives CASSLNSGAPYNEQFF.